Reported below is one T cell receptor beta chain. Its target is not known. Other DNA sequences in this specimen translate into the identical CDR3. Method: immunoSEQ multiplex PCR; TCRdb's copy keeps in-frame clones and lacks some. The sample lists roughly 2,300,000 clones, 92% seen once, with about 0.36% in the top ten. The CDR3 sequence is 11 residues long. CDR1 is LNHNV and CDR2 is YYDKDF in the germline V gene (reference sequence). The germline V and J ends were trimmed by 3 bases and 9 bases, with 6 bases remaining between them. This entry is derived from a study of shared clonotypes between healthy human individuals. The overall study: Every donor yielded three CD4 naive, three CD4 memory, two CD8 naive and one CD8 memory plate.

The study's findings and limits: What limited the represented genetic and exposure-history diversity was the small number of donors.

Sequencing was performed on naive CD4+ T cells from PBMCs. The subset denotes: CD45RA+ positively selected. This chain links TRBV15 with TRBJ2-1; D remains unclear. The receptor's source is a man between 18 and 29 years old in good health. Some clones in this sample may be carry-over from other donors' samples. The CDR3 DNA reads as TGTGCCACCAGCAGGGATCGTGAGCAGTTCTTC. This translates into CATSRDREQFF. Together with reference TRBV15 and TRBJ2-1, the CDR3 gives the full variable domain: DAMVIQNPRYQVTQFGKPVTLSCSQTLNHNVMYWYQQKSSQAPKLLFHYYDKDFNNEADTPDNFQSRRPNTSFCFLDIRSPGLGDTAMYLCATSRDREQFFGPGTRLTVL.